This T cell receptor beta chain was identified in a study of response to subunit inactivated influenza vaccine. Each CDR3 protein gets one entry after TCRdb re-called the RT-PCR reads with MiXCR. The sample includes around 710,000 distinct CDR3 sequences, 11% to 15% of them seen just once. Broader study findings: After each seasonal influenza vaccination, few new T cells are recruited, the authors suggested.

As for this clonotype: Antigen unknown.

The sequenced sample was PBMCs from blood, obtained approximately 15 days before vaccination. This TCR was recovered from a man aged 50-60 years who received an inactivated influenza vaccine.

In nucleotides, the CDR3 is TGCGCCAGCAGCTTGGTCCCAGGGCTCTCGTCTGGGGCCAACGTCCTGACTTTC. Translation: CASSLVPGLSSGANVLTF. The chain recombines TRBV5-1 with TRBJ2-6; the D gene is possibly TRBD1 (5 bases). V lost 0 bases and J lost 1, with 14 bases in between. Per the germline V gene, CDR1 is SGHRS and CDR2 is YFSETQ. The CDR3 contains 18 residues.